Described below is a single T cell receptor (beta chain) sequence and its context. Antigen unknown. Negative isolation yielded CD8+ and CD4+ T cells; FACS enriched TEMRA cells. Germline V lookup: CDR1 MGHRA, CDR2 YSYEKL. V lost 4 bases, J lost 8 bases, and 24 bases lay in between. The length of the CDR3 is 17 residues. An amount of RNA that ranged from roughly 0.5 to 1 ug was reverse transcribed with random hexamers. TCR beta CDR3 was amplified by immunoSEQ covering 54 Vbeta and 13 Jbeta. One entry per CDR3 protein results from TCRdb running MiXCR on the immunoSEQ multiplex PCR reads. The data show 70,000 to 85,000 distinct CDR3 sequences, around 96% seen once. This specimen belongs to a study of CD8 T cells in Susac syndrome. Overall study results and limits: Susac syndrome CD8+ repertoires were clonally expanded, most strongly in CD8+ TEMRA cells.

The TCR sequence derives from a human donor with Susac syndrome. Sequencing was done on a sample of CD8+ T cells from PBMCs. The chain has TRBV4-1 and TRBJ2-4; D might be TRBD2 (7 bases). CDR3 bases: TGCGCCAGCAGCCGGAGGCACGGGGGGCCTCGGATAGACATTCAGTACTTC. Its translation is CASSRRHGGPRIDIQYF.